Below are 26 T cell receptor beta chains sequenced from a single sample in a study of T cell responses to AZD1222 COVID-19 vaccine. This table comes from immunoSEQ multiplex PCR, and its TCRdb copy is limited to in-frame clones, with some not included. The sample lists about 130,000 clones; 93% were seen once. Here the sequenced sample was peripheral blood, taken on day 0 of AZD1222 vaccination. The receptors were sampled from an adult in good health.

The V call is TRBV3-1 (or the pseudogene TRBV3-2), the J call TRBJ1-2; D ambiguous. The CDR3 runs 13 residues. V lost 0 bases to trimming and J lost 6 bases, with 8 bases between them. CDR1 and CDR2 from the germline V gene are LGHDT and YNNKEL (reference sequence). This chain's CDR3 is CASSQDYGNGYTF. The CDR3 coding sequence is TGTGCCAGCAGCCAAGATTACGGGAATGGCTACACCTTC.

The chain joins TRBV11-2 to TRBJ1-1; D unclear. V lost 5 bases to trimming and J lost 3 bases, with 19 bases between them. Per the germline V gene, CDR1 is SGHAT and CDR2 is FQNNGV. The CDR3 is made up of 16 amino acids. The CDR3 spells CASSPSVGVLDTEAFF. The CDR3, as DNA: TGTGCCAGCAGCCCCTCAGTCGGAGTCCTCGACACTGAAGCTTTCTTT.

The J gene is TRBJ1-5, the V gene TRBV11-2; D is unclear. CDR1 is SGHAT and CDR2 is FQNNGV in the germline V gene. The length of the CDR3 is 14 residues. Trimming removed 1 base from V and 6 bases from J, with 10 bases in between. This CDR3 is CASSLGPVIQPQHF. CDR3 coding DNA: TGTGCCAGCAGCTTAGGACCGGTAATTCAGCCCCAGCATTTT.

Points on this clone: The junction departs from germline at one end; a sequencing error may be responsible. CDR3 amino acids: CATSPTGRTEAFF. For the CDR3, the DNA is TGTGCCACCAGCCCAACCGGGCGGACTGAAGCTTTCTTT. The rearrangement links TRBV3-1 (or the pseudogene TRBV3-2) to TRBJ1-1; the D is unclear. CDR3 length equals 13 residues. CDR1 is LGHDT and CDR2 is YNNKEL in the germline V gene (reference sequence).

This chain uses TRBV3-1 (or the pseudogene TRBV3-2) with TRBJ1-6, with a tentative D call TRBD1 (5 bases). Per the germline V gene, CDR1 is LGHDT and CDR2 is YNNKEL (reference sequence). Trimming cost V 0 bases and J 7 bases, with 13 bases left between them. This CDR3 contains 16 residues. The CDR3 region has the DNA TGTGCCAGCAGCCAAGATAGCTGGGGCTCGAATTCACCCCTCCACTTT. This sequence encodes CASSQDSWGSNSPLHF.

This rearrangement joins TRBV4-1 to TRBJ1-6, with 9 nucleotides matching TRBD1. The V gene end was trimmed by 1 base and the J gene end by 11 bases; junction bases not matched to a gene: 18. The germline CDR1 and CDR2 sequences are MGHRA and YSYEKL. The CDR3 sequence is 19 residues long. The CDR3 DNA reads TGCGCCAGCAGCCAAGTCCCGCAACATGCGGGACAGGGTGATCCACCCCTCCACTTT. It encodes CASSQVPQHAGQGDPPLHF.

The CDR3 DNA is TGTGCCAGCTCACCACAAGGACTAGCGGGGGCCTTCCGATTGGATACGCAGTATTTT. Its protein is CASSPQGLAGAFRLDTQYF. The chain joins TRBV18 to TRBJ2-3, with TRBD2 matching over 13 bases. V shed 1 base, J shed 6 bases, and the junction held 13 bases outside the gene matches. This CDR3 is built from 19 residues. Germline lookup yields CDR1 KGHSH and CDR2 LQKENI.

The chain links TRBV27 to TRBJ2-5; the match to TRBD2 covers 7 bases. CDR1 is MNHEY, CDR2 SMNVEV, per germline (reference sequence). This CDR3 contains 15 residues. V shed 4 bases and J 2 bases; nucleotides not matched to a gene: 7. DNA for the CDR3: TGTGCCAGCAGTTCCCTCCGGGACTATCAAGAGACCCAGTACTTC. Its protein product is CASSSLRDYQETQYF.

This chain uses TRBV6-1 with TRBJ1-5, with D hard to call. This CDR3 region has 18 residues. The V and J ends lost 3 bases and 3 bases respectively, with 21 bases between them. CDR1 is MNHNS, CDR2 SASEGT, per germline. CDR3 DNA: TGTGCCAGCAGTGACCCCACGACCCCTTTCAATCACAATCAGCCCCAGCATTTT. It specifies CASSDPTTPFNHNQPQHF.

This chain connects TRBV9 to TRBJ2-1, with TRBD1 matching over 7 bases. Germline CDR1 and CDR2: SGDLS and YYNGEE. The CDR3 has 14 residues. V gave up 4 bases and J gave up 5 bases; unmatched junction bases: 6. CDR3 nucleotide sequence: TGTGCCAGCAGCCCTGGACAGGACAACAATGAGCAGTTCTTC. Translation gives CASSPGQDNNEQFF.

The chain couples TRBV30 to TRBJ2-7, with 7 bases identical to TRBD2. The germline V gene has CDR1 GTSNPN and CDR2 SVGIG (reference sequence). CDR3 length: 14 residues. V lost 1 base to trimming and J lost 3 bases; unmatched junction nucleotides: 6. Here the CDR3 reads CAWSAAPGGYEQYF. The DNA for the CDR3 is TGTGCCTGGAGTGCGGCGCCGGGAGGCTACGAGCAGTACTTC.

The chain uses TRBV19 and TRBJ1-1; possibly TRBD1 for D (5 bases). From germline, CDR1 is LNHDA and CDR2 SQIVND (reference sequence). There are 14 residues in the CDR3. V was shortened by 1 base and J by 3 bases, with 9 bases between the two germline ends. The CDR3 nucleotides read TGTGCCAGTAGTATAGGGCAGGGATACACTGAAGCTTTCTTT. Translated: CASSIGQGYTEAFF.

The V call is TRBV6-5, the J call TRBJ1-5; possible D gene TRBD1, 5 bases. V shed 6 bases and J shed 0 bases, with 9 bases lying between them. Germline V gene sequence: CDR1 MNHEY, CDR2 SVGAGI. This CDR3 has 14 residues. The CDR3 reads CASSPTVSNQPQHF. For the CDR3, the DNA is TGTGCCAGCAGCCCGACAGTTAGCAATCAGCCCCAGCATTTT.

The chain couples TRBV18 to TRBJ1-6; 7 bases agree with TRBD1. The germline gives CDR1 KGHSH, CDR2 LQKENI. The CDR3 runs to 15 residues. Unmatched junction bases numbered 5, after V lost 3 bases and J lost 6 bases. The CDR3 reads CASSPSTGINSPLHF. The CDR3 coding sequence is TGTGCCAGCTCACCTTCGACAGGGATTAATTCACCCCTCCACTTT.

CDR3 DNA sequence: TGCGCCAGCAGCTTGACAGGACTAGCGGGGGACCGGGGATCCGAGCAGTACTTC. It yields the protein CASSLTGLAGDRGSEQYF. This chain uses TRBV5-1 with TRBJ2-7; TRBD2 aligns across 13 bases. V lost 1 base and J lost 6; bases outside the gene matches: 13. The CDR3 spans 18 residues. CDR1 and CDR2 from the germline V gene are SGHRS and YFSETQ.

The chain joins TRBV3-1 (or the pseudogene TRBV3-2) to TRBJ2-7; possible D gene TRBD1, 6 bases. V gave up 4 bases and J gave up 4 bases, with 17 bases separating them. The CDR3 consists of 15 residues. The germline CDR1 and CDR2 sequences are LGHDT and YNNKEL (reference sequence). The CDR3: CASSPGLGGVYEQYF. CDR3 DNA: TGTGCCAGCAGCCCAGGCCTAGGGGGAGTTTACGAGCAGTACTTC.

V and J are TRBV9 and TRBJ1-3; D unresolved. This CDR3 contains 13 residues. The germline V gene encodes CDR1 SGDLS and CDR2 YYNGEE. Trimming pared 0 bases from V and 4 bases from J, leaving 5 bases between. The CDR3 DNA follows: TGTGCCAGCAGCGTAGGCAGGGGAAACACCATATATTTT. Translated, it gives CASSVGRGNTIYF.

The genes are TRBV10-3 and TRBJ1-6, with D unresolved. Germline V gives CDR1 ENHRY, CDR2 SYGVKD. CDR3 size: 14 residues. Trimming left V 3 bases short and J 6 bases short, with 9 bases between. The CDR3 bases are TGTGCCATCAGTGACCCGGGTGGTAATTCACCCCTCCACTTT. It yields the protein CAISDPGGNSPLHF.

The chain combines TRBV6-5 with TRBJ2-2, with 7 positions matching TRBD2. This CDR3 contains 15 residues. Trimming cost V 5 bases and J 5 bases; bases outside gene matches: 8. Germline CDR1 is MNHEY and CDR2 is SVGAGI. The CDR3 protein is CASSLEAGRTGELFF. The CDR3 DNA reads TGTGCCAGCAGTCTCGAAGCGGGGCGGACCGGGGAGCTGTTTTTT.

As regards this clone: Sequence at one end of the junction differs from germline and may be a read error. The rearrangement joins TRBV7-9 to TRBJ2-5; 8 bases are a match to TRBD2. Germline CDR1 is SEHNR and CDR2 is FQNEAQ (reference sequence). This CDR3 is 14 amino acids long. CDR3 amino acids: CASSSSGGLRFSDF. The CDR3 DNA is TGTGCCAGCAGCTCAAGCGGGGGTCTTCGATTCTCCGACTTC.

The CDR3 reads CAWTQQGVSPLHF. The CDR3 DNA is TGTGCCTGGACCCAGCAGGGGGTTTCACCCCTCCACTTT. The rearrangement joins TRBV30 to TRBJ1-6; TRBD1 matches 7 bases. J was trimmed by 9 bases and V by 4 bases; bases with no gene match: 6. Germline loops: CDR1 GTSNPN, CDR2 SVGIG (reference sequence). The CDR3 contains 13 residues.

The genes are TRBV7-9 and TRBJ2-1, with 11 bases lining up with TRBD2. Per the germline V gene, CDR1 is SEHNR and CDR2 is FQNEAQ (reference sequence). Trimming took 7 bases from V and 5 from J; bases not matched to a gene: 7. The CDR3 consists of 15 residues. CDR3 DNA: TGTGCCAGCAACCCGGGACTAGCGGTGGACAATGAGCAGTTCTTC. The encoded protein is CASNPGLAVDNEQFF.

V usage is TRBV18 and J usage is TRBJ2-7; perhaps TRBD1 as D (6 bases). Trimming removed 4 bases at V and 0 bases at J, with 13 bases between. This CDR3 is 15 amino acids long. In germline, CDR1 is KGHSH, CDR2 LQKENI. The CDR3 region has the DNA TGTGCCAGCTCACGGATACAGGGTACCTCCTACGAGCAGTACTTC. Translation: CASSRIQGTSYEQYF.

This clone was counted a single time. The genes are TRBV15 and TRBJ1-6; the D gene is possibly TRBD1 (5 bases). The germline CDR1 and CDR2 sequences are LNHNV and YYDKDF (reference sequence). The ends were cut back, 5 bases at V and 0 bases at J, with 11 bases in the middle. The CDR3 consists of 16 residues. CDR3 loop: CATSAPRVSYNSPLHF. In nucleotides, the CDR3 is TGTGCCACCAGCGCCCCCAGGGTCTCCTATAATTCACCCCTCCACTTT.

This chain connects TRBV6-5 to TRBJ1-2; D may be TRBD1 (5 bases). Germline V gene sequence: CDR1 MNHEY, CDR2 SVGAGI. The length of the CDR3 is 14 residues. V lost 7 bases and J lost 5, with 17 bases in between. Here the CDR3 DNA reads TGTGCCAGCATGGAGGACGTCCGGGGGTATGGCTACACCTTC. Translation: CASMEDVRGYGYTF.

The V call is TRBV18, the J call TRBJ1-2; 8 bases map to TRBD1. The germline V gene encodes CDR1 KGHSH and CDR2 LQKENI. CDR3 length: 14 amino acids. V was pared by 2 bases and J by 7 bases, with 6 bases of the junction left unmatched. The CDR3 spells CASSPATGDGGYTF. CDR3 coding DNA: TGTGCCAGCTCACCAGCGACAGGGGATGGTGGCTACACCTTC.